The subject of this entry is one T cell receptor (beta chain). What it recognizes is unknown. This sample was taken from a study of cytomegalovirus exposure and HLA in healthy donors. Germline V gives CDR1 GTSNPN, CDR2 SVGIG (reference sequence). The V and J ends lost 2 bases and 11 bases, in that order; junction bases with no gene match: 8. The CDR3 consists of 12 residues. Study findings and constraints: Sequencing likely generated an artifact that appeared as a cluster of highly shared sequence variants. Reports state that TCR beta sequences accurately predicted most subjects' HLA-A and HLA-B alleles. Through in vitro validation, a few CMV-associated chains were shown to be specific for CMV antigens.

With 60 Vbeta and 13 Jbeta primers, the PCR was carried out. Sequenced by immunoSEQ multiplex PCR; TCRdb stores in-frame clones only, minus some. The ten top clones account for over 4%, within a sample of approximately 72,000 clones. V and J are TRBV30 and TRBJ2-7, with 8 nucleotides matching TRBD1. The receptor was isolated from a woman aged 40 to 50 in good health and CMV-seropositive. Sequenced sample: PBMCs. The CDR3: CAWSLIQGEKYF. CDR3 DNA: TGTGCCTGGAGTCTAATACAGGGGGAAAAGTACTTC.